Each of the 24 T cell receptor delta chains below was sequenced from the same sample in a study of γδ T cells in repeated Plasmodium falciparum infection (dated by TCRdb to about 2021). Vgamma9/Vdelta2+ and Vdelta2-negative gammadelta T cell populations were flow-sorted from peripheral blood mononuclear cells for bulk TCR repertoire analysis. The method was multiplex PCR. Sequencing used an Illumina MiSeq. Via CATT, TCRdb reprocessed the public reads, and rows with identical DNA were then joined. The sample table contains about 93,000 delta-chain clones; only one count was recorded for 0.95% to 1% of them. The top ten clonotypes cover roughly 9.9% of the sample. Material: gamma-delta T cells from blood. These receptors were collected from a pool of human donors (malaria-infected and uninfected, not separated).

As for this clone: The TCRdb protein comes from a much larger clone and disagrees with this DNA's translation at residue 10, likely due to a read error; the protein given here is derived from the DNA. The chain has TRDV3 and TRDJ1; D not resolved. Trimming cost V 2 bases and J 2 bases, with 21 bases left between them. Germline V gives CDR1 TVYSNPD, CDR2 GDNSRS (reference sequence). CDR3 length: 16 amino acids. The CDR3 sequence is CAFRLAGWQPTDKLIF. The DNA for the CDR3 is TGTGCCTTTCGTCTAGCAGGCTGGCAACCTACCGATAAACTCATCTTT.

About this clone itself: A far bigger clonotype differs at one base, so this is likely a read error. This same CDR3 is encoded by further DNA sequences in the sample. The chain has TRDV1 and TRDJ1; the D is unclear. The J gene is not listed in TCRdb, so it was assigned here from a DNA match to germline. The CDR3 runs 18 residues. Germline assignment: CDR1 TSWWSYY and CDR2 QGS. The DNA of the CDR3 is TGTGCTCTTGGGGGCTGGCCTCCGATTAGGCACTACACCGACAAACTCATCTTT. It yields the protein CALGGWPPIRHYTDKLIF.

This clone appeared a few times. TCRdb pairs this DNA with a much larger clone's protein that differs at residue 12, likely a read error; the protein shown was translated from the DNA. The rearrangement uses TRDV1 and TRDJ1; 12 positions agree with TRDD3. The CDR3 is 25 amino acids. Trimming cost V 1 base and J 3 bases; bases outside gene matches: 30. Germline assignment: CDR1 TSWWSYY and CDR2 QGS. The CDR3 is CALGEPHTRPSAKFNWGIHSDKLIF. As DNA, the CDR3 is TGTGCTCTTGGGGAACCCCATACCAGGCCTTCTGCCAAGTTTAACTGGGGGATACACTCCGATAAACTCATCTTT.

A few counts support this clone. This DNA translates differently at residue 3 from the TCRdb protein, which is that of a much larger clone; a read error is likely, and the protein shown is the DNA's own translation. This sequence joins TRDV2 and TRDJ1; 8 nucleotides agree with TRDD3. TCRdb leaves out the J gene; it was filled in here by matching the DNA to germline. The V and J ends lost 8 bases and 0 bases, in that order; junction bases with no gene match: 22. The V gene's germline CDR1 is GEAIGNYY and CDR2 EKD. This CDR3 region has 19 residues. The CDR3 sequence: CAYEPPLGVFGNNTDKLIF. CDR3 sequence (DNA): TGTGCCTATGAGCCTCCACTGGGGGTCTTCGGGAATAACACCGATAAACTCATCTTT.

This clone is labeled as medium-sized (0.01 to 0.1%). The chain recombines TRDV2 with TRDJ1; D is perhaps TRDD2 (5 bases). The CDR3 runs 17 residues. V lost 4 bases and J 1 base, leaving 21 bases between the germline ends. Germline V gives CDR1 GEAIGNYY, CDR2 EKD. CDR3 nucleotide sequence: TGTGCCTGTGATTCCCGGTTTATACCTACCTTCACCGATAAACTCATCTTT. Translated: CACDSRFIPTFTDKLIF.

Worth noting for this clone: TCRdb shows a much larger clone's protein in place of this DNA's translation, and the two differ at residue 7, likely through a read error; the protein shown is translated from the DNA. This rearrangement joins TRDV1 to TRDJ1; perhaps TRDD3 as D (6 bases). This CDR3 contains 24 residues. Germline CDR1 TSWWSYY, CDR2 QGS. Trimming removed 0 bases at V and 6 bases at J, with 41 bases between. The CDR3 nucleotides read TGTGCTCTTGGGGAACTGCTGCTTATTCGGACTAGATACCAGGGGGAACTGCATCCATATAAACTCATCTTT. This encodes CALGELLLIRTRYQGELHPYKLIF.

This clone was detected a few times. This DNA translates differently at residue 6 from the TCRdb protein, which is that of a much larger clone; a read error is likely, and the protein shown is the DNA's own translation. The chain couples TRDV2 to TRDJ1; maybe TRDD3 (5 bases). Assignment of the J gene here rests on matching the DNA to germline, because TCRdb gives none. Trimming left V 0 bases short and J 4 bases short, with 17 bases between. This CDR3 has 16 amino acids. Germline values: CDR1 GEAIGNYY, CDR2 EKD. Written as DNA, the CDR3 is TGTGCCTGTGACACCGTGGTACGGGGGTGTGTCGATAAACTCATCTTT. This codes for CACDTVVRGCVDKLIF.

This clone was seen only a few times. The TCRdb record carries a much larger clone's protein, which differs from this DNA's translation at residue 14; a read error is the likely cause, and the protein listed here is the DNA translation. The genes are TRDV2 and TRDJ1; the D gene could be TRDD2 or TRDD3 (5 bases each). Assignment of the J gene here rests on matching the DNA to germline, because TCRdb gives none. Looked up from germline, CDR1 is GEAIGNYY and CDR2 is EKD. The germline V and J ends were trimmed by 3 bases and 0 bases, with 43 bases remaining between them. The CDR3 extends over 25 amino acids. For the CDR3, the DNA is TGTGCCTGTGACTACTTTCGATATACGCGGTCCCCAGAGGCCCGGCCCCTTCAGTACACCGATAAACTCATCTTT. Its translation: CACDYFRYTRSPEARPLQYTDKLIF.

Note on this clone: The TCRdb protein, from a much larger clone, departs from this DNA's translation at residue 22, likely by read error; the protein shown derives from the DNA. This chain joins TRDV1 and TRDJ1, with 12 bases fitting TRDD3. Germline matching of the DNA provided the J gene here, since TCRdb leaves it blank. From germline, CDR1 is TSWWSYY and CDR2 QGS. The CDR3 sequence is 26 residues long. CDR3 sequence reads: CALGDGFYSYVNLLGDTVQHTGKLIF. CDR3 DNA sequence: TGTGCTCTTGGGGACGGATTTTATTCCTACGTGAACCTACTGGGGGATACTGTGCAGCACACCGGTAAACTCATCTTT.

This clone was seen at least ten times. Translating this DNA gives a protein that differs at residue 4 from the TCRdb one, which belongs to a much larger clone; a read error is likely, and the protein shown is this translation. The chain joins TRDV2 to TRDJ1, with TRDD3 matching 7 bases. The J gene, missing from TCRdb, was assigned here through DNA to germline matching. The CDR3 spans 15 residues. Germline loops: CDR1 GEAIGNYY, CDR2 EKD. This CDR3 reads CACGTVGDRSDKLIF. The CDR3 DNA sequence: TGTGCCTGTGGCACCGTTGGGGATAGAAGCGATAAACTCATCTTT.

This clone was found many times. One base separates it from a far larger clone, so it is likely a read error. The same CDR3 arises from other DNA sequences in this sample as well. The chain employs TRDV2 and TRDJ1, with 12 bases aligning to TRDD3. Germline CDR1 and CDR2: GEAIGNYY and EKD. The CDR3 sequence is 17 residues long. This CDR3 reads CACDFKLGDTNTDKLIF. As DNA, the CDR3 is TGTGCCTGTGACTTCAAACTGGGGGATACCAACACCGATAAGCTCATCTTT.

Turning to this clone: A far bigger clonotype differs at one base, so this is likely a read error. This sample includes further DNA sequences coding for the same CDR3. The chain carries TRDV2 and TRDJ1; weak D call: TRDD3 (5 bases). V was trimmed by 6 bases and J by 12 bases, leaving 19 bases between them. Germline V CDR1 and CDR2: GEAIGNYY, EKD. The CDR3 has 12 amino acids. The CDR3, as DNA: TGTGCCTGTCGGACTGGAGCCCGTCGGGTCATCTTT. Translation: CACRTGARRVIF.

This clone is judged medium-sized (0.01 to 0.1%). The sample carries other DNA sequences with the same CDR3. J is TRDJ1 and V is TRDV2; TRDD3 agrees at 12 bases. The V gene's germline CDR1 is GEAIGNYY and CDR2 EKD. This CDR3 is built from 19 residues. V was clipped by 0 bases and J by 1 base; unmatched bases: 11. The DNA for the CDR3 is TGTGCCTGTGACACCCTGCCTCCTGGGGGATACGGAAGCACCGATAAACTCATCTTT. Translating it yields CACDTLPPGGYGSTDKLIF.

This clone appeared a few times. TCRdb's protein, taken from a much larger clone, differs from this DNA's translation at residue 14, likely owing to a read error; the protein displayed comes from the DNA. The V gene is TRDV1, but the J gene lacks a call; the table's D call of TRDD3 was not tested on the DNA. CDR3 length: 16 amino acids. Germline V gene data show CDR1 as TSWWSYY and CDR2 as QGS. CDR3: CALGELLPLYTDKPIF. CDR3 DNA: TGTGCTCTTGGGGAACTACTCCCCCTTTACACCGATAAACCCATCTTT.

With regard to this clone: TCRdb pairs this DNA with a much larger clone's protein that differs at residue 5, likely a read error; the protein shown was translated from the DNA. This chain joins TRDV1 and TRDJ1, with 8 bases that match TRDD3. In the absence of a J gene in TCRdb, the DNA was matched to germline to assign it here. The CDR3 covers 18 residues. Germline CDR1 reads TSWWSYY; CDR2 reads QGS. V shed 5 bases and J 4 bases; nucleotides not matched to a gene: 18. CDR3 sequence: CALGKARTRDGGCDKLIF. CDR3 bases: TGTGCTCTTGGGAAAGCTCGAACGAGGGATGGGGGATGCGATAAACTCATCTTT.

Only a few counts were recorded for this clone. This DNA's translation and the protein TCRdb lists, from a much larger clone, do not match at residue 18, likely due to a read error; the protein shown is translated from the DNA. The J gene is uncalled and the V gene is TRDV2; no DNA check was done on the table's D call, TRDD3. There are 19 residues in the CDR3. Germline V gene sequence: CDR1 GEAIGNYY, CDR2 EKD. The CDR3 DNA reads as TGTGCCTGTGACACCGTTGGTACTGGGGGACCAAAGTACACCGATAAACTCACCTTT. Protein: CACDTVGTGGPKYTDKLTF.

This clone was picked up a small number of times. A far larger clone is only one base removed, so a read error is likely. This sample also contains other DNA sequences that code for the same CDR3. V and J are TRDV1 and TRDJ3; 10 bases line up with TRDD3. TCRdb gives no J gene; it was assigned here by matching the DNA to germline. CDR1 and CDR2 (germline): TSWWSYY, QGS. CDR3 size: 25 residues. The CDR3 DNA reads TGTGCACTTGGGGAATTCCCACTACGGTCAGATTTACTGGGGGATTCCTCCTGGGACACCCGACAGATGTTTTTC. Translating it yields CALGEFPLRSDLLGDSSWDTRQMFF.

This clone was observed a few times. TCRdb lists the protein of a much larger clone for this DNA, which differs at residue 4, so this is likely a read error; the protein given here is translated from the DNA itself. The gene calls are TRDV2 and TRDJ1, with 8 bases lining up with TRDD3. TCRdb supplies no J gene; here it was assigned by aligning the nucleotide sequence to germline. The J segment lost 0 bases and the V segment lost 6 bases, leaving 11 bases of the junction unmatched. Looked up from germline, CDR1 is GEAIGNYY and CDR2 is EKD. This CDR3 is 16 amino acids long. The CDR3 bases are TGTGCCTGTAAGCAACTGGGGGCCCCGTACACCGATAAACTCATCTTT. This codes for CACKQLGAPYTDKLIF.

This clone was picked up a small number of times. This is likely an artifact of a read error, given a far larger clone one base away. The sample holds other DNA sequences that translate to the same CDR3. This chain's CDR3 is CACDTVTVIDRGGHPDKLIF. In DNA form, the CDR3 reads TGTGCCTGTGATACCGTAACAGTTATTGACCGAGGCGGTCACCCCGATAAACTCATCTTT. The chain is built from TRDV2 and TRDJ1; D uncertain. TCRdb leaves out the J gene; it was filled in here by matching the DNA to germline. Trimming pared 4 bases from V and 3 bases from J, leaving 32 bases between. The CDR3 sequence is 20 residues long. CDR1 and CDR2 from the germline V gene are GEAIGNYY and EKD.

This clone has only a few counts. This may stem from a read error, because a much larger clone lies one nucleotide away. Other DNA sequences within the sample encode an identical CDR3. CDR3 bases: TGTGCCTGTGACACATTAGGTACCGGGGGCCCGACGAACACCGATAAACTCATCTTT. Its translation: CACDTLGTGGPTNTDKLIF. The chain is built from TRDV2 and TRDJ1; tentatively, D is TRDD3 (5 bases). Germline V gives CDR1 GEAIGNYY, CDR2 EKD. V was clipped by 1 base and J by 0 bases, with 23 bases between them. CDR3 length: 19 residues.

As for this clone: The protein given by TCRdb reflects a much larger clone and differs at residue 16 from this DNA's translation, likely from a read error; the protein shown is the DNA's translation. Here the V gene is TRDV2, but the J gene went uncalled; the table's D call TRDD3 went unverified against the DNA. Germline CDR1 GEAIGNYY, CDR2 EKD. This CDR3 has 18 amino acids. The CDR3 sequence is CACDTVVGIMSYTDKHIF. The DNA of the CDR3 is TGTGCCTGTGACACCGTGGTGGGGATCATGAGTTACACCGATAAACACATCTTT.

This clone was counted between two and nine times. One base separates it from a far larger clone, so it is likely a read error. At the DNA level, this CDR3 is encoded by other sequences in the same sample as well. The chain links TRDV2 to TRDJ1, with TRDD3 matching 13 bases. TCRdb carries no J gene annotation; the J gene was assigned here by matching the DNA with germline. V was pared by 7 bases and J by 2 bases, with 24 bases of the junction left unmatched. The CDR3 consists of 21 residues. Germline CDR1 and CDR2: GEAIGNYY and EKD. The DNA for the CDR3 is TGTGCCTGCGACCTAACGAAGGTTACTGGGGGATACGAGGAAGGAACCGATAAACTCATCTTT. It translates to CACDLTKVTGGYEEGTDKLIF.

As regards this clone: A far bigger clonotype differs at one base, so this is likely a read error. This sample includes further DNA sequences coding for the same CDR3. This rearrangement joins TRDV1 to TRDJ1; 9 nucleotides agree with TRDD3. The V gene's germline CDR1 is TSWWSYY and CDR2 QGS. CDR3 size: 22 residues. The chain's CDR3 is CALGELVPKWGISRLNTDKLIF. The CDR3 nucleotides are TGTGCTCTCGGGGAACTAGTGCCTAAATGGGGGATATCCCGTCTTAACACCGATAAACTCATCTTT.

Of note for this clone: This same CDR3 is encoded by further DNA sequences in the sample. V gene assignment gives TRDV1, but the J gene was left uncalled; TRDD3, the table's D call, was not compared with the DNA. This CDR3 spans 24 amino acids. Germline values: CDR1 TSWWSYY, CDR2 QGS. The chain's CDR3 is CALGPSPPLDTLLGTSGVTDKLIF. CDR3 DNA sequence: TGTGCTCTTGGTCCCTCCCCCCCACTCGACACCTTACTGGGGACCTCGGGTGTCACCGATAAACTCATTTTC.